These 16 T cell receptor beta chains originate from one sample sequenced in a study of identical twins. Using its own MiXCR run on the 5' RACE reads, TCRdb lists one record per CDR3 protein. This sample has approximately 700,000 distinct CDR3 sequences, with 18% found just once. These data were also filed under a second study, of T cells expressing NK-cell markers.

Sequencing input: PBMCs. These receptors were obtained from a woman aged 18-35 years in good health.

This clonotype was picked up one time. The chain carries TRBV20-1 and TRBJ2-3; D perhaps matches TRBD2 (5 bases). Trimming took off 3 bases at V and 2 bases at J, with 9 bases between the two ends. The germline CDR1 and CDR2 sequences are DFQATT and SNEGSKA (reference sequence). This CDR3 contains 13 residues. CDR3 residues: CSASSLATDTQYF. The CDR3 DNA follows: TGCAGTGCTAGTTCCCTAGCCACAGATACGCAGTATTTT.

This clonotype has more than one count but fewer than ten. The chain recombines TRBV12-3 or TRBV12-4 with TRBJ1-5; perhaps TRBD1 as D (6 bases). This CDR3 contains 15 residues. V was clipped by 3 bases and J by 5 bases, with 14 bases between them. The CDR3 loop reads CASSLGVSGDQPQHF. Written as DNA, the CDR3 is TGTGCCAGCAGTTTGGGGGTTTCAGGGGATCAGCCCCAGCATTTT.

This chain uses TRBV2 with TRBJ1-4, with a weak D call TRBD1 (6 bases). V gave up 7 bases and J gave up 8 bases, with 20 bases separating them. Germline V gene sequence: CDR1 SNHLY, CDR2 FYNNEI. The CDR3 is made up of 15 amino acids. DNA for the CDR3: TGTGCCAGCAACCATGAGGACAGTCCGAGGGAAAAACTGTTTTTT. It specifies CASNHEDSPREKLFF.

The sample holds many counts of this clonotype. CDR3 sequence (DNA): TGTGCCAGCAGCTTGGGGGAGCAGTTCTTC. The encoded protein is CASSLGEQFF. The rearrangement uses TRBV12-3 or TRBV12-4 and TRBJ2-1; D not resolved. CDR3 length: 10 amino acids. V gave up 6 bases and J gave up 10 bases, with 7 bases separating them.

This clonotype was observed a handful of times. The chain combines TRBV10-2 with TRBJ2-7, with 10 bases identical to TRBD2. This CDR3 region has 16 residues. V lost 8 bases to trimming and J lost 1 base; unmatched junction nucleotides: 11. Germline values: CDR1 WSHSY, CDR2 SAAADI. The DNA of the CDR3 is TGCGCCAGCCTTTCGATTAGCGGGAGGACTTCCTACGAGCAGTACTTC. Translation: CASLSISGRTSYEQYF.

This clonotype was detected a few times. V usage is TRBV12-5 and J usage is TRBJ1-1; D is uncertain. Germline V gene lookup returns CDR1 LGHNT and CDR2 FRNRAP. The CDR3 has 15 residues. The V gene lost 0 bases and the J gene lost 3 bases, with 11 bases spanning the gap. The CDR3 loop is CASGLVHGPYTEAFF. CDR3 nucleotide sequence: TGTGCTAGTGGTTTGGTACACGGGCCGTACACTGAAGCTTTCTTT.

Here the CDR3 reads CASSQDRGREFGYEQYF. The CDR3 coding sequence is TGTGCCAGCAGCCAAGATCGGGGGCGGGAGTTCGGGTACGAGCAGTACTTC. The chain joins TRBV3-1 to TRBJ2-7; possible D gene TRBD2, 7 bases. V was clipped by 0 bases and J by 4 bases, with 19 bases between them. Per germline, CDR1 LGHDT and CDR2 YNNKEL (reference sequence). The CDR3 has 17 residues.

The table lists this clonotype with a few counts. The rearrangement uses TRBV25-1 and TRBJ2-1; the D is unclear. This CDR3 contains 13 residues. V gave up 5 bases and J gave up 6 bases, with 11 bases separating them. CDR1 and CDR2 from the germline V gene are MGHDK and SYGVNS. CDR3 sequence: CASSQQAANEQFF. In DNA form, the CDR3 reads TGTGCCAGCAGTCAGCAGGCCGCCAATGAGCAGTTCTTC.

This clonotype was seen a few times. The chain links TRBV5-4 to TRBJ2-1, with 11 bases identical to TRBD2. V shed 4 bases, J shed 2 bases, and the junction held 8 bases outside the gene matches. The V gene's germline CDR1 is SGHNT and CDR2 YYREEE (reference sequence). The CDR3 contains 17 residues. The CDR3 reads CASSRGLAVFPYNEQFF. The CDR3 bases are TGTGCCAGCAGCAGGGGACTAGCGGTATTCCCCTACAATGAGCAGTTCTTC.

The chain employs TRBV6-1 and TRBJ2-1; 7 bases match TRBD1. This CDR3 is built from 16 residues. J lost 4 bases, V lost 6 bases, and 12 bases had no gene match. The germline V gene encodes CDR1 MNHNS and CDR2 SASEGT. In DNA form, the CDR3 reads TGTGCCAGCAGACCTAAATCGGGACAGTGGTACAATGAGCAGTTCTTC. This gives the protein CASRPKSGQWYNEQFF.

This clonotype was counted only a few times. The chain uses TRBV20-1 and TRBJ2-3, with 12 bases matching TRBD2. CDR1 DFQATT and CDR2 SNEGSKA come from the germline V gene (reference sequence). Losses at the gene ends were 3 bases for V and 2 bases for J; bases not matched to a gene: 3. This CDR3 has 15 residues. In nucleotides, the CDR3 is TGCAGTGCTAGCGGACTAGCGGGAAACACAGATACGCAGTATTTT. As protein: CSASGLAGNTDTQYF.

This clonotype was seen only a few times. This chain connects TRBV27 to TRBJ1-6, with a tentative D call TRBD1 (5 bases). The V gene's germline CDR1 is MNHEY and CDR2 SMNVEV (reference sequence). Trimming removed 5 bases at V and 7 bases at J, with 9 bases between. This CDR3 has 13 residues. CDR3 sequence reads: CASSPRQNSPLHF. The CDR3 DNA reads as TGTGCCAGCAGTCCCCGACAGAATTCACCCCTCCACTTT.

This clonotype has only a few counts. This sequence joins TRBV6-4 and TRBJ2-2, with no clear D. The V end lost 5 bases, the J end lost 1 base, and 8 bases lay between the germline ends. Germline V gives CDR1 MRHNA, CDR2 SNTAGT. This CDR3 comprises 14 residues. CDR3 sequence reads: CASSFRVNTGELFF. The CDR3 coding sequence is TGTGCCAGCAGTTTCCGGGTGAACACCGGGGAGCTGTTTTTT.

V usage is TRBV20-1 and J usage is TRBJ2-1; 8 bases line up with TRBD2. The germline V gene encodes CDR1 DFQATT and CDR2 SNEGSKA (reference sequence). The CDR3 is 18 amino acids. The ends lost 6 bases at V and 0 bases at J; junction bases unmatched: 16. CDR3 sequence: CSAPGLAGLFSSYNEQFF. The CDR3 DNA reads TGCAGTGCCCCGGGGCTAGCGGGCCTCTTTAGCTCCTACAATGAGCAGTTCTTC.

The J gene is TRBJ2-5, the V gene TRBV20-1; 8 bases agree with TRBD2. CDR1 is DFQATT, CDR2 SNEGSKA, per germline (reference sequence). Trimming cost V 0 bases and J 5 bases; bases outside gene matches: 8. This CDR3 has 15 amino acids. CDR3 nucleotides: TGCAGTGCTAGAGATCAGTCTAGCGGGTTGGAGACCCAGTACTTC. Its protein product is CSARDQSSGLETQYF.

The table lists this clonotype with a few counts. This chain uses TRBV12-3 or TRBV12-4 with TRBJ2-5; 7 bases align to TRBD1. V was clipped by 8 bases and J by 5 bases; unmatched bases: 8. This CDR3 comprises 13 residues. The CDR3 DNA follows: TGTGCCAGCGGGACAGTAAGGTGGGAGACCCAGTACTTC. Its translation: CASGTVRWETQYF.